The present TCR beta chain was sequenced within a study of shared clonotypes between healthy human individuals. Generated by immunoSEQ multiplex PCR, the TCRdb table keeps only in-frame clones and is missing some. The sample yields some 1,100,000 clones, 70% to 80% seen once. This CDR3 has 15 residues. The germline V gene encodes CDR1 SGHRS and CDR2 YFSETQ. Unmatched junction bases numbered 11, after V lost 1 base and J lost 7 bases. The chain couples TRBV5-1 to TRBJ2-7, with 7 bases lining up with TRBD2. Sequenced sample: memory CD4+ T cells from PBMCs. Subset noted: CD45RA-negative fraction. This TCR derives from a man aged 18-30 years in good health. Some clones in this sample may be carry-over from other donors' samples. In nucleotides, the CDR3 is TGCGCCAGCAGCTTGTTAGCGGGCCAAGTGGGGGAGCAGTACTTC. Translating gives CASSLLAGQVGEQYF.